This T cell receptor beta chain was captured by sequencing in a study of blood T cell repertoires in COVID-19. Overall study context: The samples span acute and convalescent COVID-19 from the United States, Italy and Spain.

Trimming removed 3 bases from V and 4 bases from J, with 14 bases in between. Germline CDR1 reads SGHRS; CDR2 reads YFSETQ. CDR3 length: 14 amino acids. Clones were sequenced by immunoSEQ multiplex PCR, and TCRdb holds only the in-frame ones, with some missing. The sample shows approximately 260,000 clones, about 90% of them seen only once. The sequenced sample was PBMCs or T cells enriched from blood (not recorded which). V and J are TRBV5-1 and TRBJ2-7, with D possibly being TRBD2 (7 bases). The source of this sequence is a woman aged 35 to 49 with acute COVID-19. CDR3 residues: CASSWGAGGYEQYF. CDR3 DNA: TGCGCCAGCAGCTGGGGGGCCGGGGGGTACGAGCAGTACTTC.